This T cell receptor (beta chain) was identified in a study of cytomegalovirus exposure and HLA in healthy donors. Broader study findings: Rare TCR sequences dominated, though some public TCRs recurred in many donors. In a later analysis, HLA-C alleles had the fewest associated TCRs, DRB1 alleles the most. TCR beta chain V- and J-gene trimming was linked, in a later analysis, to a missense variant in DCLRE1C. Roughly even sequencing depth across donors was the assumption behind the presence/absence analyses.

A remark on this clone: What it binds is unknown.

Primers for the PCR totalled 60 Vbeta and 13 Jbeta. Clones were sequenced by immunoSEQ multiplex PCR, and TCRdb holds only the in-frame ones, with some missing. The profile shows some 130,000 clones, around three quarters of them singletons. Per the germline V gene, CDR1 is LGHNA and CDR2 is YSLEER. The germline V and J ends were trimmed by 1 base and 7 bases, with 19 bases remaining between them. The CDR3 sequence is 16 residues long. The sequencing sample was made of PBMCs. The TCR originated in a man aged 35-49 years in good health and CMV-seronegative. The chain uses TRBV4-3 and TRBJ1-2; possible D gene TRBD1, 6 bases. CDR3 sequence: CASSQGAGAGFGGYTF. The CDR3 region has the DNA TGCGCCAGCAGCCAAGGGGCAGGGGCGGGTTTTGGTGGCTACACCTTC.